The subject of this entry is one T cell receptor beta chain. As originally analysed: Amplifying reference gene primers gave estimates of nucleated cell counts. TCRdb keeps only in-frame clones here, not all; method: immunoSEQ multiplex PCR. That table furnishes V, J and clone size, whereas the DNA furnished D and trimming. The sample consists of fewer than 150,000 clones, 70% to 90% of them appearing once. The entry originates in a study of blood T cell repertoires in COVID-19. Study background: Italy, Spain and the United States were the sources of the convalescent and acute COVID-19 samples. PBMCs, B-cell-depleted T cells, or T cells were the source of the cDNA or gDNA that made up the material.

This CDR3 comprises 17 residues. The V and J ends lost 1 base and 5 bases respectively, with 20 bases between them. Germline-derived CDR1 and CDR2 are SEHNR and FQNEAQ (reference sequence). The chain has TRBV7-9 and TRBJ1-2; D perhaps matches TRBD1 (6 bases). This receptor was identified in a human donor in a cohort sampled during active COVID-19. Sequencing was done on a sample of peripheral blood. The CDR3 reads CASSLDGGRQVPYGYTF. The CDR3 nucleotides read TGTGCCAGCAGCTTAGATGGGGGCCGGCAGGTACCTTATGGCTACACCTTC.